Listed here is a single T cell receptor (beta chain). What it recognizes is unknown. The PCR employed 60 Vbeta primers together with 13 Jbeta primers. Under the authors' procedure: In a later analysis, 80 million to 100 million unique TCR beta chains included roughly 11 million shared by two or more donors. Clones were read by immunoSEQ multiplex PCR, and TCRdb kept only the in-frame ones, dropping some. V, J and clone size were drawn from that table, and D and trimming were deduced from the DNA. The sample holds about 200,000 clones. The data are from a study of cytomegalovirus exposure and HLA in healthy donors. Whole-study findings and limits: Within an earlier analysis, most TCR beta V segments proved productive either about 87% or about 30% of the time.

The sample taken for sequencing was PBMCs. The receptor was derived from a man younger than 45 in good health and CMV-seronegative.

The CDR3 protein is CASGQGTSYEQYF. The CDR3 region has the DNA TGTGCCAGTGGACAGGGGACTTCCTACGAGCAGTACTTC. The chain combines TRBV19 with TRBJ2-7; 9 bases fit TRBD1. The CDR3 runs 13 residues. Germline V CDR1 and CDR2: LNHDA, SQIVND (reference sequence). V was clipped by 8 bases and J by 1 base; unmatched bases: 3. The variable domain in full, completed from reference TRBV19 and TRBJ2-7, reads DGGITQSPKYLFRKEGQNVTLSCEQNLNHDAMYWYRQDPGQGLRLIYYSQIVNDFQKGDIAEGYSVSREKKESFPLTVTSAQKNPTAFYLCASGQGTSYEQYFGPGTRLTVT.